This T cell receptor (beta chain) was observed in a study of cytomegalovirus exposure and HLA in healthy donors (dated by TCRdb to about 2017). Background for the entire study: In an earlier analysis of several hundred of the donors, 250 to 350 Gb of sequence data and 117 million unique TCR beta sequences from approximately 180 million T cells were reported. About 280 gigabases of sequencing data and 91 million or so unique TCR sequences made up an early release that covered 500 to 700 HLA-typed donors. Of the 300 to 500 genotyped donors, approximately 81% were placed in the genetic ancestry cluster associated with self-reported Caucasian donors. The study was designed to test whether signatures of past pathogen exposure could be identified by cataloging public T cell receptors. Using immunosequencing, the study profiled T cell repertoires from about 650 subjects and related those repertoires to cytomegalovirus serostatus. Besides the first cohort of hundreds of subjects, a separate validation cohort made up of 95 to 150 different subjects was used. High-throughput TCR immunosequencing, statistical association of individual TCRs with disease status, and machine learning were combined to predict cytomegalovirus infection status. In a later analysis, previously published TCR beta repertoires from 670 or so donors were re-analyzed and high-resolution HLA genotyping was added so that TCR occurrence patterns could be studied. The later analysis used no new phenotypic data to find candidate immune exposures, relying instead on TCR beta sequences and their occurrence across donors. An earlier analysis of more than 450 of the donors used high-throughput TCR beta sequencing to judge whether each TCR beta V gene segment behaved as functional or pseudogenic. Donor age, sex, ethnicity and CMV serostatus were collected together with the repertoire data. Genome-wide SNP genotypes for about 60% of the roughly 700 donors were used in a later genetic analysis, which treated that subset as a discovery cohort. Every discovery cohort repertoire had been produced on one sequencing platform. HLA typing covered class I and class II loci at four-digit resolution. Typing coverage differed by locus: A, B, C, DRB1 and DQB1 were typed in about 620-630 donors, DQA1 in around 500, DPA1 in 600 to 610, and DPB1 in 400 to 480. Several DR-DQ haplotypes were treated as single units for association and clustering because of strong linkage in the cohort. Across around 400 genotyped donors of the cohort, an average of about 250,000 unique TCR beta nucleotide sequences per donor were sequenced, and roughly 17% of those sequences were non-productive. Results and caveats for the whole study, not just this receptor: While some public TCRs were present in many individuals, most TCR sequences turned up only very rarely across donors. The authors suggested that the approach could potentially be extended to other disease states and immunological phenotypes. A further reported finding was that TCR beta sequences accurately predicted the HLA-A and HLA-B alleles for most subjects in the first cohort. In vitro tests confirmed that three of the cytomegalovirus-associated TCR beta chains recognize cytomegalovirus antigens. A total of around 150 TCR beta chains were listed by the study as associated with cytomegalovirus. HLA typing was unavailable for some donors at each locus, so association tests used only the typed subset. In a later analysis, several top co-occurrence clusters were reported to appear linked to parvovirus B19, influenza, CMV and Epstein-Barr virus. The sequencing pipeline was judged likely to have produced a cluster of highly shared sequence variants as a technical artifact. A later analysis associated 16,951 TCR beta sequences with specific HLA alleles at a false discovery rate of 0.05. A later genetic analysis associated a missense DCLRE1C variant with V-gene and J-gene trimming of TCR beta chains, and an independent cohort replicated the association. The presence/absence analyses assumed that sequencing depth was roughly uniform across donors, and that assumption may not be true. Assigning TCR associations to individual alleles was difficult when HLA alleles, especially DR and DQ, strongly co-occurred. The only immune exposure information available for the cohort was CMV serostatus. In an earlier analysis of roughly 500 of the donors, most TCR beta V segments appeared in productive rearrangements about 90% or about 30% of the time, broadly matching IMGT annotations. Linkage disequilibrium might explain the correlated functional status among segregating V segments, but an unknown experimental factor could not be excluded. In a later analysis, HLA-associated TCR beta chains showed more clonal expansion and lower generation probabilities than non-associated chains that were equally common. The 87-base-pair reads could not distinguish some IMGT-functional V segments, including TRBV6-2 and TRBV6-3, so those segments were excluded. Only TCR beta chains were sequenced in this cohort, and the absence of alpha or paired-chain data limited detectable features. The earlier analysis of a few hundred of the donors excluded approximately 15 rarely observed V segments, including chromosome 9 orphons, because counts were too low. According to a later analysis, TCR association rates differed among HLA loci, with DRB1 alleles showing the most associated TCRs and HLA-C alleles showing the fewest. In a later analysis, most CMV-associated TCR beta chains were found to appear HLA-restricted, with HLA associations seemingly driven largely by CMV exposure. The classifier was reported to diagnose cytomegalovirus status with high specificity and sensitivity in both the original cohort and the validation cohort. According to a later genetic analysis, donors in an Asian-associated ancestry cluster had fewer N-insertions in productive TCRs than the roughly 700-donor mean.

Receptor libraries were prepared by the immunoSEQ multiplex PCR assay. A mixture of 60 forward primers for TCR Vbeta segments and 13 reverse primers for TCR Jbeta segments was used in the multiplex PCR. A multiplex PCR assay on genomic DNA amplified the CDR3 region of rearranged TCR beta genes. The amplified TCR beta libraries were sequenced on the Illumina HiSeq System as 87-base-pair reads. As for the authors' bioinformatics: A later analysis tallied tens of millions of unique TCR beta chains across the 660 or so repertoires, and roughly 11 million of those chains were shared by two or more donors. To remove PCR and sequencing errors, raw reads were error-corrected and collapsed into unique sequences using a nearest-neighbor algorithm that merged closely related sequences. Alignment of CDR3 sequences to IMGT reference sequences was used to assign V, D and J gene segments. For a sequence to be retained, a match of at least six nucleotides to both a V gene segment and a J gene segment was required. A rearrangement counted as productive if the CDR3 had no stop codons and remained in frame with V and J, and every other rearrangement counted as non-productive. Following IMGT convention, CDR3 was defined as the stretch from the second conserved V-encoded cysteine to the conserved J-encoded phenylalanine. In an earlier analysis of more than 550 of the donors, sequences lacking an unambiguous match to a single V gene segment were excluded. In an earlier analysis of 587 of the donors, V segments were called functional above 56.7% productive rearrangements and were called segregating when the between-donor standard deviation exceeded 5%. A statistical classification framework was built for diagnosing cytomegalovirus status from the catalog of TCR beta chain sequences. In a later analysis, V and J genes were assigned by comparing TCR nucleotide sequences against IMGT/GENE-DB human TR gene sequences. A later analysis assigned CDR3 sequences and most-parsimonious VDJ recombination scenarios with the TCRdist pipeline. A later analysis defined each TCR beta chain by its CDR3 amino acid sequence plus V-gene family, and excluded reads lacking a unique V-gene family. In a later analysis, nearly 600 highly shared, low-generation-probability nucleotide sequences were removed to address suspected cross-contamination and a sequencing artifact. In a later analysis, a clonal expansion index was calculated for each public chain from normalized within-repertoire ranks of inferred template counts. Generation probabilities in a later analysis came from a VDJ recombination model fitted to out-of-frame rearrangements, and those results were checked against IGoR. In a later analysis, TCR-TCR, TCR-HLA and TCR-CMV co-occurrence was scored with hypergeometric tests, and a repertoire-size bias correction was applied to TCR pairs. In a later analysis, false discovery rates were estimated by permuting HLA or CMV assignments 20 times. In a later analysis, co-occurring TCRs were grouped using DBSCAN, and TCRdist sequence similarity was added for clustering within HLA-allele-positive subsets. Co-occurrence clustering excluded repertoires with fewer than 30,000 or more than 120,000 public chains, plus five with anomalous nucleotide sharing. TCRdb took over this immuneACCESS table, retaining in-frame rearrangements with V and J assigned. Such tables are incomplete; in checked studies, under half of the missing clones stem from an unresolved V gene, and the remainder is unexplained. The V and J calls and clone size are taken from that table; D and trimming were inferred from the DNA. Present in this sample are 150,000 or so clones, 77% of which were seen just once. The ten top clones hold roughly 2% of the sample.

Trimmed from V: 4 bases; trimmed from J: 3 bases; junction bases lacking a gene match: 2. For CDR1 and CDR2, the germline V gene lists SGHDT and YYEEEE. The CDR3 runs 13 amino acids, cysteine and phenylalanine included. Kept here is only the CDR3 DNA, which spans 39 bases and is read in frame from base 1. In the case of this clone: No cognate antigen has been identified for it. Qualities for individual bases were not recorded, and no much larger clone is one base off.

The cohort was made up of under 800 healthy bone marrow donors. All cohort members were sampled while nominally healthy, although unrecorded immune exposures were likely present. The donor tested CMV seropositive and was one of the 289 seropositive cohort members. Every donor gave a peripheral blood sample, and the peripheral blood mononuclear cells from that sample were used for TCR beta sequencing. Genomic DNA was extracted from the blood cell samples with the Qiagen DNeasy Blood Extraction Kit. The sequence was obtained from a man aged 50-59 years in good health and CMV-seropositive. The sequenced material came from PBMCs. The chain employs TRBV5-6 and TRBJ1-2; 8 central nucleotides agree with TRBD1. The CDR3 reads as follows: CASSGQGDYGYTF. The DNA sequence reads TGTGCCAGCAGCGGACAGGGAGACTATGGCTACACCTTC. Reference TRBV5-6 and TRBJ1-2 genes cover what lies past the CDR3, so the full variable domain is DAGVTQSPTHLIKTRGQQVTLRCSPKSGHDTVSWYQQALGQGPQFIFQYYEEEERQRGNFPDRFSGHQFPNYSSELNVNALLLGDSALYLCASSGQGDYGYTFGSGTRLTVV.